One sample yielded the 11 T cell receptor beta chains listed below, sequenced in a study of blood T cells in healthy people across ages (dated by TCRdb to between 2015 and 2016). The library was produced with 5' RACE. Sequencing took place on an Illumina HiSeq 2500. A second PCR of about 6 to 12 cycles was run with a J-beta primer mix and a sample-barcoded 5' primer. TCRdb took the public reads, trimmed them with fastp at Q25, ran MiXCR for clone calling and kept in-frame beta chains. Entries are consolidated by CDR3 protein sequence, retaining the most common genes and DNA. The sample table shows about 670,000 distinct CDR3 sequences, and roughly 41% are seen once. The ten largest clones add up to around 30% of the sample. Sample: blood. Every receptor here comes from an elderly man in good health.

The CDR3 protein is CSAKRGDKTPYEQYF. The CDR3 bases are TGCAGTGCGAAGCGGGGGGATAAGACCCCCTACGAGCAGTACTTC. The V call is TRBV20-1, the J call TRBJ2-7, with 9 bases that match TRBD2. The CDR3 totals 15 residues. CDR1 is DFQATT, CDR2 SNEGSKA, per germline (reference sequence). J gave up 2 bases and V 6 bases, and 11 bases lay outside the gene matches.

Ten or more counts support this clonotype. The V gene is TRBV10-3, the J gene TRBJ2-1, with a weak D call TRBD2 (5 bases). Trimming cost V 6 bases and J 9 bases, with 9 bases left between them. Germline CDR1 and CDR2: ENHRY and SYGVKD. The CDR3 is 11 residues long. CDR3 DNA: TGTGCCATCAGGGAGGAAGTTGAGCAGTTCTTC. Its protein product is CAIREEVEQFF.

The chain is built from TRBV11-2 and TRBJ2-5, with 10 nucleotides matching TRBD1. In germline, CDR1 is SGHAT, CDR2 FQNNGV. The CDR3 totals 17 residues. Losses at the gene ends were 4 bases for V and 2 bases for J; bases not matched to a gene: 10. As DNA, the CDR3 is TGTGCCAGCAGCTCGTACCTAGGGACAGGGGAACAAGAGACCCAGTACTTC. Protein sequence: CASSSYLGTGEQETQYF.

This sequence joins TRBV5-1 and TRBJ2-5, with D uncertain. Germline CDR1 reads SGHRS; CDR2 reads YFSETQ. Trimming left V 7 bases short and J 4 bases short, with 14 bases between. The CDR3 is 13 amino acids. CDR3 region: CASGLQMGETQYF. The CDR3 DNA sequence: TGCGCCAGCGGCCTACAGATGGGAGAGACCCAGTACTTC.

The J gene is TRBJ1-6, the V gene TRBV20-1; a weak D match, TRBD1 (6 bases). CDR3 length equals 14 residues. Deletions cut 1 base from V and 7 bases from J, with 11 bases between. Germline V CDR1 and CDR2: DFQATT, SNEGSKA (reference sequence). CDR3 nucleotides: TGCAGTGCTAGAGGAGATACAGGGAATTCACCCCTCCACTTT. Amino acids: CSARGDTGNSPLHF.

The rearrangement links TRBV4-3 to TRBJ1-5; a weak D match, TRBD1 (5 bases). The germline V gene has CDR1 LGHNA and CDR2 YSLEER. The CDR3 loop spans 14 amino acids. Trimming took off 0 bases at V and 7 bases at J, with 10 bases between the two ends. The CDR3 region is CASSQEAGPQPQHF. Written as DNA, the CDR3 is TGCGCCAGCAGCCAAGAAGCAGGGCCACAGCCCCAGCATTTT.

V usage is TRBV12-3 or TRBV12-4 and J usage is TRBJ2-1, with TRBD2 matching over 9 bases. The closer fit of TRBJ2-7 to the DNA end suggests the J call may be wrong. CDR3 length equals 14 residues. The CDR3 is CASRSSGTRDEQYF. CDR3 bases: TGTGCCAGCAGATCTAGCGGGACTCGTGATGAGCAGTACTTC.

The V call is TRBV6-6, the J call TRBJ1-2, with no clear D. V was shortened by 7 bases and J by 3 bases, with 21 bases between the two germline ends. In germline, CDR1 is MNHNY, CDR2 SVGAGI (reference sequence). The CDR3 is 16 amino acids. The CDR3 is CASTNGPEREDYGYTF. The CDR3 DNA sequence: TGTGCCAGCACCAACGGTCCGGAACGGGAAGACTATGGCTACACCTTC.

This clonotype showed up just a few times. This chain uses TRBV20-1 with TRBJ1-4, with D possibly being TRBD1 (5 bases). Germline CDR1 and CDR2: DFQATT and SNEGSKA (reference sequence). The V end was cut by 4 bases, the J end by 8 bases, with 14 bases between. CDR3 size: 13 residues. The CDR3 DNA is TGCAGTGCTACGGACCCCGGGGGAGAAAAACTGTTTTTT. It is translated as CSATDPGGEKLFF.

The chain recombines TRBV5-6 with TRBJ2-4; maybe TRBD1 (5 bases). Trimming took off 3 bases at V and 2 bases at J, with 15 bases between the two ends. Germline CDR1 and CDR2: SGHDT and YYEEEE. This CDR3 has 16 residues. In DNA, the CDR3 is TGTGCCAGCAGCTCCGCAGGGTTTGAAACCAAAAACATTCAGTACTTC. Translated, it gives CASSSAGFETKNIQYF.

This clonotype appeared many times. This chain uses TRBV20-1 with TRBJ2-7; D gene uncertain. Per the germline V gene, CDR1 is DFQATT and CDR2 is SNEGSKA (reference sequence). V lost 6 bases to trimming and J lost 4 bases, with 7 bases between them. This CDR3 has 10 residues. CDR3 loop: CSAGPYEQYF. In nucleotides, the CDR3 is TGCAGTGCCGGACCTTACGAGCAGTACTTC.